These 23 T cell receptor beta chains share one sample of origin, sequenced in a study of CD8 T cells in Susac syndrome. When the RNA was reverse transcribed, random hexamers were used with an input of roughly 0.45 to 1 ug. From the immunoSEQ multiplex PCR reads, TCRdb called clonotypes with MiXCR, one entry per CDR3 protein. The sample holds roughly 150,000 distinct CDR3 sequences, around 93% seen once. The sequenced sample consisted of CD4+ T cells from PBMCs. The source of these receptors is a human donor in good health.

The rearrangement joins TRBV20-1 to TRBJ1-3; D remains unclear. Per the germline V gene, CDR1 is DFQATT and CDR2 is SNEGSKA (reference sequence). V lost 1 base to trimming and J lost 0 bases, with 13 bases between them. The CDR3 runs to 16 residues. In nucleotides, the CDR3 is TGCAGTGCTAGAGGGTCGGACGGAAGCTCTGGAAACACCATATATTTT. Translated, it gives CSARGSDGSSGNTIYF.

This clonotype was seen just once. This chain connects TRBV7-8 to TRBJ1-1; D is undetermined. V was trimmed by 5 bases and J by 7 bases, leaving 17 bases between them. This CDR3 is 14 amino acids long. Germline loops: CDR1 SGHVS, CDR2 FQNEAQ. CDR3 sequence (DNA): TGTGCCAGCAGCCCCCGGAGGATGGGCATTGAAGCTTTCTTT. It is translated as CASSPRRMGIEAFF.

The V and J genes are TRBV20-1 and TRBJ2-3, with D hard to call. Germline V CDR1 and CDR2: DFQATT, SNEGSKA (reference sequence). V was cut by 0 bases and J by 4 bases, with 11 bases left in between. This CDR3 has 14 residues. The CDR3 loop is CSAREGRAPDTQYF. In DNA form, the CDR3 reads TGCAGTGCTAGAGAGGGAAGGGCCCCAGATACGCAGTATTTT.

This clonotype was counted a single time. This chain joins TRBV25-1 and TRBJ2-3; TRBD1 agrees at 8 bases. Germline loops: CDR1 MGHDK, CDR2 SYGVNS. The CDR3 covers 15 residues. Trimming at V came to 1 base and at J to 2 bases, leaving 2 bases not matched to a gene. CDR3 DNA: TGTGCCAGCAGTGAATGGACAGGGAACACAGATACGCAGTATTTT. It codes for CASSEWTGNTDTQYF. Full variable domain (remainder filled in from reference TRBV25-1 and TRBJ2-3): EADIYQTPRYLVIGTGKKITLECSQTMGHDKMYWYQQDPGMELHLIHYSYGVNSTEKGDLSSESTVSRIRTEHFPLTLESARPSHTSQYLCASSEWTGNTDTQYFGPGTRLTVL.

The V and J genes are TRBV2 and TRBJ2-5; the match to TRBD2 covers 9 bases. The CDR3 sequence is 13 residues long. Germline assignment: CDR1 SNHLY and CDR2 FYNNEI. V dropped 7 bases and J dropped 5; count of bases not matched to a gene: 5. The CDR3 DNA sequence: TGTGCCAGCACCACAACTAGCGGGGAGACCCAGTACTTC. Translated, it gives CASTTTSGETQYF. The whole variable domain, filled in from reference TRBV2 and TRBJ2-5, reads EPEVTQTPSHQVTQMGQEVILRCVPISNHLYFYWYRQILGQKVEFLVSFYNNEISEKSEIFDDQFSVERPDGSNFTLKIRSTKLEDSAMYFCASTTTSGETQYFGPGTRLLVL.

The V gene is TRBV5-4, the J gene TRBJ1-2, with 7 bases that match TRBD1. From germline, CDR1 is SGHNT and CDR2 YYREEE (reference sequence). J gave up 0 bases and V 4 bases, and 6 bases lay outside the gene matches. The CDR3 loop spans 15 amino acids. The CDR3 here is CASSLDRAANYGYTF. For the CDR3, the DNA is TGTGCCAGCAGCCTTGACAGGGCCGCTAACTATGGCTACACCTTC.

This clonotype occurred once. The rearrangement uses TRBV12-3 or TRBV12-4 and TRBJ2-3; D possibly uses TRBD1 or TRBD2 (5 bases each). Between the trimmed V and J ends, which lost 1 base and 8 bases, there was a span of 22 bases. The CDR3 has 17 amino acids. DNA of the CDR3: TGTGCCAGCAGTTTAGGCCCTCTCACCGGGGCCGAGGCTACGCAGTATTTT. Its translation: CASSLGPLTGAEATQYF.

The chain uses TRBV7-2 and TRBJ2-4, with D maybe TRBD2 (5 bases). CDR1 is SGHTA and CDR2 is FQGNSA in the germline V gene. V was cut by 4 bases and J by 6 bases, with 10 bases left in between. This CDR3 has 13 amino acids. The CDR3 reads CASSSGIRNIQYF. CDR3 DNA: TGTGCCAGCAGCTCGGGGATCCGAAACATTCAGTACTTC. Using reference TRBV7-2 and TRBJ2-4 for the parts outside the CDR3, the full variable domain is GAGVSQSPSNKVTEKGKDVELRCDPISGHTALYWYRQSLGQGLEFLIYFQGNSAPDKSGLPSDRFSAERTGGSVSTLTIQRTQQEDSAVYLCASSSGIRNIQYFGAGTRLSVL.

The J gene is TRBJ1-3, the V gene TRBV18; D might be TRBD1 (5 bases). V was pared by 6 bases and J by 4 bases, with 25 bases between. Germline V CDR1 and CDR2: KGHSH, LQKENI. The CDR3 is 18 residues long. CDR3 in amino acids: CASSSGTSLRGSGNTIYF. Here the CDR3 DNA reads TGTGCCAGCTCCTCGGGGACCTCCCTCCGAGGCTCCGGAAACACCATATATTTT.

The chain recombines TRBV18 with TRBJ1-1; weak D call: TRBD1 (6 bases). Trimming took off 2 bases at V and 4 bases at J, with 17 bases between the two ends. CDR1 and CDR2 (germline): KGHSH, LQKENI. CDR3 size: 16 residues. CDR3 sequence reads: CASSPYSQGQGTEAFF. For the CDR3, the DNA is TGTGCCAGCTCACCATATAGCCAGGGGCAGGGCACTGAAGCTTTCTTT.

The chain employs TRBV5-1 and TRBJ1-4; TRBD1 might be the D (6 bases). This CDR3 contains 15 residues. The V end lost 2 bases, the J end lost 8 bases, and 16 bases lay between the germline ends. Per the germline V gene, CDR1 is SGHRS and CDR2 is YFSETQ. The CDR3 protein is CASSLQGFIEEKLFF. CDR3 sequence (DNA): TGCGCCAGCAGCTTACAGGGTTTTATAGAGGAAAAACTGTTTTTT.

This chain joins TRBV3-1 and TRBJ2-5; tentatively, D is TRBD2 (5 bases). The V and J ends lost 0 bases and 5 bases respectively, with 10 bases between them. This CDR3 comprises 14 residues. CDR1 and CDR2 from the germline V gene are LGHDT and YNNKEL (reference sequence). The CDR3 sequence: CASSQDTGGETQYF. Written as DNA, the CDR3 is TGTGCCAGCAGCCAAGATACGGGCGGGGAGACCCAGTACTTC.

The chain joins TRBV18 to TRBJ2-7, with unresolved D. Trimming removed 0 bases at V and 6 bases at J, with 12 bases between. The CDR3 consists of 14 residues. CDR1 is KGHSH, CDR2 LQKENI, per germline. CDR3 bases: TGTGCCAGCTCACCACCGTCTTTCGGTGCCGAGCAGTACTTC. It translates to CASSPPSFGAEQYF.

The gene calls are TRBV3-1 and TRBJ1-1; TRBD1 agrees at 7 bases. The CDR3 contains 15 residues. The J segment lost 3 bases and the V segment lost 1 base, leaving 5 bases of the junction unmatched. Germline CDR1 is LGHDT and CDR2 is YNNKEL (reference sequence). The CDR3 is CASSQGVTGDTEAFF. The CDR3 DNA reads TGTGCCAGCAGCCAAGGGGTAACAGGGGACACTGAAGCTTTCTTT.

The chain is built from TRBV7-2 and TRBJ2-5; D is tentatively TRBD1 or TRBD2 (6 bases each). Trimming shortened V by 0 bases and J by 5 bases, and 22 bases separated the two germline ends. Germline assignment: CDR1 SGHTA and CDR2 FQGNSA. The CDR3 spans 18 residues. DNA for the CDR3: TGTGCCAGCAGCTTAGCCTTGATGGGGGGCCTCTCGTCGGAGACCCAGTACTTC. Protein sequence: CASSLALMGGLSSETQYF.

CDR3 amino acids: CASSRGWTEAFF. The CDR3 bases are TGTGCCAGCAGCAGGGGGTGGACTGAAGCTTTCTTT. The chain combines TRBV7-9 with TRBJ1-1; possible D gene TRBD1, 6 bases. Germline CDR1 and CDR2: SEHNR and FQNEAQ (reference sequence). Trimming removed 5 bases at V and 5 bases at J, with 9 bases between. The CDR3 runs to 12 residues. Using reference TRBV7-9 and TRBJ1-1 for the parts outside the CDR3, the full variable domain is DTGVSQNPRHKITKRGQNVTFRCDPISEHNRLYWYRQTLGQGPEFLTYFQNEAQLEKSRLLSDRFSAERPKGSFSTLEIQRTEQGDSAMYLCASSRGWTEAFFGQGTRLTVV.

This clonotype was detected once. This chain uses TRBV5-1 with TRBJ2-5, with D unresolved. The CDR3 has 14 residues. V was cut by 1 base and J by 4 bases, with 11 bases left in between. CDR1 is SGHRS, CDR2 YFSETQ, per germline. CDR3 bases: TGCGCCAGCAGCTTGTTTCCCGCAGGAGAGACCCAGTACTTC. This translates into CASSLFPAGETQYF.

Only one count was recorded for this clonotype. The chain couples TRBV7-9 to TRBJ2-1, with D perhaps TRBD1 (7 bases). Germline CDR1 reads SEHNR; CDR2 reads FQNEAQ (reference sequence). Trimming took 5 bases from V and 7 from J, leaving 21 bases between them. The CDR3 totals 16 residues. The CDR3 bases are TGTGCCAGCAGCCCCAGGGGGACTCTCCTTGGGAATGAGCAGTTCTTC. Translated: CASSPRGTLLGNEQFF.

The chain uses TRBV7-9 and TRBJ1-1; 9 nucleotides agree with TRBD1. There are 15 residues in the CDR3. Germline CDR1 and CDR2: SEHNR and FQNEAQ (reference sequence). With 5 bases clipped from V and 4 bases from J, the junction kept 8 bases outside the gene matches. The CDR3 bases are TGTGCCAGCAGCCCAGACAGGGGGTGGGTCACTGAAGCTTTCTTT. This encodes CASSPDRGWVTEAFF.

V usage is TRBV10-3 and J usage is TRBJ1-2; the D gene is possibly TRBD1 (5 bases). CDR1 and CDR2 (germline): ENHRY, SYGVKD. CDR3 length equals 14 residues. V was pared by 8 bases and J by 2 bases, with 15 bases between. The chain's CDR3 is CAIQGGGANYGYTF. The DNA for the CDR3 is TGTGCCATCCAAGGTGGAGGGGCGAACTATGGCTACACCTTC.

This chain connects TRBV19 to TRBJ2-2, with D unclear. The CDR3 loop spans 13 amino acids. Germline-derived CDR1 and CDR2 are LNHDA and SQIVND (reference sequence). The V end was cut by 7 bases, the J end by 4 bases, with 10 bases between. The CDR3 sequence is CASNIDITGELFF. The CDR3 DNA reads TGTGCCAGTAACATTGATATCACCGGGGAGCTGTTTTTT. The variable domain in full, with the rest retrieved from reference TRBV19 and TRBJ2-2, is DGGITQSPKYLFRKEGQNVTLSCEQNLNHDAMYWYRQDPGQGLRLIYYSQIVNDFQKGDIAEGYSVSREKKESFPLTVTSAQKNPTAFYLCASNIDITGELFFGEGSRLTVL.

The chain is built from TRBV10-3 and TRBJ2-3, with 8 nucleotides matching TRBD2. V shed 7 bases, J shed 0 bases, and the junction held 6 bases outside the gene matches. The CDR3 consists of 15 residues. From germline, CDR1 is ENHRY and CDR2 SYGVKD. The CDR3 sequence: CAINRGGTSTDTQYF. The DNA for the CDR3 is TGTGCCATCAATCGCGGGGGGACTAGCACAGATACGCAGTATTTT.

This clonotype was observed a single time. This rearrangement joins TRBV4-2 to TRBJ1-5, with 7 bases that match TRBD1. The germline gives CDR1 LGHNA, CDR2 YNFKEQ. V shed 1 base and J 5 bases; nucleotides not matched to a gene: 8. The CDR3 has 16 residues. The CDR3 nucleotides are TGTGCCAGCAGCCAAGTATGGACAGGATCCTATCAGCCCCAGCATTTT. It specifies CASSQVWTGSYQPQHF.